One sample yielded the 28 T cell receptor beta chains listed below, sequenced in a study of blood T cell repertoires in COVID-19. The repertoire was sequenced with immunoSEQ multiplex PCR; TCRdb's copy has only in-frame clones and lacks some. The data show under 95,000 clones, with around four fifths seen just once and approximately 34% held by the top ten. The sample consisted of peripheral blood. The source of these receptors is a woman aged 80 or over with active or convalescent COVID-19.

A single count supports this clone. The chain has TRBV19 and TRBJ1-1; 9 bases align to TRBD1. The germline V gene has CDR1 LNHDA and CDR2 SQIVND (reference sequence). The V and J ends lost 3 bases and 8 bases, in that order; junction bases with no gene match: 10. The CDR3 contains 15 residues. DNA of the CDR3: TGTGCCAGTAGTATGGGGACAGGGTACCATCCGGAAGCTTTCTTT. Translation: CASSMGTGYHPEAFF. The entire variable domain, with the rest obtained from reference TRBV19 and TRBJ1-1, is as follows: DGGITQSPKYLFRKEGQNVTLSCEQNLNHDAMYWYRQDPGQGLRLIYYSQIVNDFQKGDIAEGYSVSREKKESFPLTVTSAQKNPTAFYLCASSMGTGYHPEAFFGQGTRLTVV.

The chain employs TRBV28 and TRBJ1-2; TRBD1 matches at 11 bases. This CDR3 has 15 amino acids. CDR1 is MDHEN and CDR2 is SYDVKM in the germline V gene. V lost 6 bases and J lost 4; bases outside the gene matches: 7. The chain's CDR3 is CASSPTGQGAYGYTF. As DNA, the CDR3 is TGTGCCAGCAGCCCCACCGGACAGGGGGCCTATGGCTACACCTTC.

J is TRBJ2-7 and V is TRBV9; D remains unclear. The CDR3 contains 14 residues. Germline V CDR1 and CDR2: SGDLS, YYNGEE. The V end was cut by 4 bases, the J end by 0 bases, with 11 bases between. This CDR3 is CASSISTGSYEQYF. The CDR3 DNA sequence: TGTGCCAGCAGCATCTCGACGGGCTCCTACGAGCAGTACTTC.

This clone was picked up one time. V and J are TRBV24-1 and TRBJ1-6; weak D call: TRBD1 (6 bases). V lost 6 bases to trimming and J lost 11 bases, with 13 bases between them. The CDR3 is 13 amino acids. CDR1 KGHDR and CDR2 SFDVKD come from the germline V gene. As DNA, the CDR3 is TGTGCCACCAGTCGTGGGACACCCCCACCCCTCCACTTT. Translating it yields CATSRGTPPPLHF.

The V and J genes are TRBV27 and TRBJ2-7, with a weak D call TRBD1 (6 bases). V was trimmed by 6 bases and J by 5 bases, leaving 17 bases between them. CDR3 length: 14 amino acids. CDR1 MNHEY and CDR2 SMNVEV come from the germline V gene (reference sequence). The CDR3: CASSLAWTVNEQYF. The CDR3 DNA reads as TGTGCCAGCAGCCTCGCCTGGACAGTCAACGAGCAGTACTTC.

V is TRBV6-2 or TRBV6-3 and J is TRBJ1-5; D possibly corresponds to TRBD1 (5 bases). The germline V gene has CDR1 MNHEY and CDR2 SVGEGT. This CDR3 comprises 16 residues. V was pared by 5 bases and J by 3 bases, with 17 bases between. The CDR3 bases are TGTGCCAGCAGTCCCCACTATAAGGGGAACAATCAGCCCCAGCATTTT. Translation gives CASSPHYKGNNQPQHF.

This clone was found once. The chain recombines TRBV24-1 with TRBJ2-5; 10 bases agree with TRBD1. J was trimmed by 2 bases and V by 4 bases; bases with no gene match: 3. In germline, CDR1 is KGHDR, CDR2 SFDVKD. This CDR3 is 15 amino acids long. CDR3 residues: CATSDRTGGQETQYF. DNA for the CDR3: TGTGCCACCAGTGACCGGACAGGGGGACAAGAGACCCAGTACTTC.

The chain links TRBV19 to TRBJ2-4; D is unresolved. This CDR3 is 17 amino acids long. CDR1 is LNHDA and CDR2 is SQIVND in the germline V gene (reference sequence). With 1 base removed from V and 0 bases from J, the gap between germline ends came to 13 bases. The chain's CDR3 is CASSIVVPPLAKNIQYF. The CDR3, as DNA: TGTGCCAGTAGTATAGTGGTCCCGCCACTAGCCAAAAACATTCAGTACTTC. The full variable domain, rest sourced from reference TRBV19 and TRBJ2-4, is DGGITQSPKYLFRKEGQNVTLSCEQNLNHDAMYWYRQDPGQGLRLIYYSQIVNDFQKGDIAEGYSVSREKKESFPLTVTSAQKNPTAFYLCASSIVVPPLAKNIQYFGAGTRLSVL.

J is TRBJ2-7 and V is TRBV10-3; no definite D call. Germline CDR1 reads ENHRY; CDR2 reads SYGVKD. Trimming cost V 3 bases and J 0 bases, with 6 bases left between them. This CDR3 has 13 amino acids. CDR3 nucleotides: TGTGCCATCAGTGAACAGACCTCCTACGAGCAGTACTTC. It encodes CAISEQTSYEQYF.

The chain has TRBV7-9 and TRBJ2-7; 9 bases fit TRBD1. The germline V gene has CDR1 SEHNR and CDR2 FQNEAQ (reference sequence). Trimming removed 6 bases from V and 0 bases from J; junction bases left unmatched: 3. The CDR3 is 14 residues long. The DNA of the CDR3 is TGTGCCAGCAGGCCGGGACAGGGCTCCTACGAGCAGTACTTC. This sequence encodes CASRPGQGSYEQYF.

This clone was counted between two and nine times. The chain links TRBV7-8 to TRBJ2-7, with D possibly being TRBD2 (6 bases). V lost 6 bases and J 4 bases, leaving 16 bases between the germline ends. The CDR3 is made up of 14 amino acids. CDR1 is SGHVS, CDR2 FQNEAQ, per germline. The CDR3, as DNA: TGTGCCAGCAGTTTGGGTAGCGGAGTATACGAGCAGTACTTC. Its translation is CASSLGSGVYEQYF.

The V call is TRBV3-1 (or the pseudogene TRBV3-2), the J call TRBJ2-6, with D uncertain. Germline assignment: CDR1 LGHDT and CDR2 YNNKEL (reference sequence). V lost 1 base and J 4 bases, leaving 14 bases between the germline ends. The CDR3 consists of 17 residues. The chain's CDR3 is CASSQGHGFGGANVLTF. The CDR3 DNA follows: TGTGCCAGCAGCCAAGGTCACGGGTTTGGCGGGGCCAACGTCCTGACTTTC.

This rearrangement joins TRBV4-1 to TRBJ1-3; D gene unclear. Trimming removed 0 bases from V and 4 bases from J, with 10 bases in between. CDR3 length equals 15 residues. CDR1 and CDR2 from the germline V gene are MGHRA and YSYEKL. The CDR3 region has the DNA TGCGCCAGCAGCCAAGATCCTCCCCCCGGAAACACCATATATTTT. This sequence encodes CASSQDPPPGNTIYF.

The chain joins TRBV28 to TRBJ1-1, with D maybe TRBD1 (5 bases). Germline lookup yields CDR1 MDHEN and CDR2 SYDVKM. CDR3 length equals 16 residues. The V and J ends lost 2 bases and 5 bases respectively, with 18 bases between them. The DNA of the CDR3 is TGTGCCAGCAGTTTAGACGGCAGGGCGGTTTTGACTGAAGCTTTCTTT. Protein product: CASSLDGRAVLTEAFF.

This clone was seen a handful of times. The V call is TRBV7-6, the J call TRBJ2-2, with 11 bases that match TRBD1. The CDR3 extends over 18 amino acids. V lost 5 bases and J lost 4; bases outside the gene matches: 12. Germline CDR1 is SGHVS and CDR2 is FNYEAQ. This CDR3 reads CASSPGLGQGEVTGELFF. For the CDR3, the DNA is TGTGCCAGCAGCCCTGGTCTGGGACAGGGGGAGGTCACCGGGGAGCTGTTTTTT.

The J gene is TRBJ1-2, the V gene TRBV7-2, with a possible D match to TRBD1 (6 bases). The V and J ends lost 7 bases and 8 bases respectively, with 29 bases between them. This CDR3 is 17 amino acids long. Germline-derived CDR1 and CDR2 are SGHTA and FQGNSA. DNA of the CDR3: TGTGCCAGCACAACTTATAACCCGGCGGGGGGCCTAGGAGGCTACACCTTC. Residues: CASTTYNPAGGLGGYTF. Filled out from reference TRBV7-2 and TRBJ1-2, the complete variable domain reads GAGVSQSPSNKVTEKGKDVELRCDPISGHTALYWYRQSLGQGLEFLIYFQGNSAPDKSGLPSDRFSAERTGGSVSTLTIQRTQQEDSAVYLCASTTYNPAGGLGGYTFGSGTRLTVV.

The chain is built from TRBV11-2 and TRBJ1-3, with TRBD1 as a possible D gene (6 bases). Trimming took off 5 bases at V and 0 bases at J, with 14 bases between the two ends. The CDR3 loop spans 16 amino acids. The germline V gene has CDR1 SGHAT and CDR2 FQNNGV. CDR3 region: CASSTRQDHSGNTIYF. The CDR3 DNA sequence: TGTGCCAGCAGCACCCGACAGGACCACTCTGGAAACACCATATATTTT.

The V and J genes are TRBV18 and TRBJ2-2, with no clear D. V was trimmed by 2 bases and J by 4 bases, leaving 5 bases between them. CDR1 KGHSH and CDR2 LQKENI come from the germline V gene. CDR3 length: 13 amino acids. The CDR3 nucleotides read TGTGCCAGCTCACCAGGGCCCACCGGGGAGCTGTTTTTT. This gives the protein CASSPGPTGELFF.

J is TRBJ2-3 and V is TRBV18; 7 positions match TRBD1. V trimming: 6 bases; J trimming: 6 bases; junction bases outside the gene matches: 12. Germline V CDR1 and CDR2: KGHSH, LQKENI. The CDR3 totals 15 residues. The CDR3 loop reads CASSMTGIPGDTQYF. The CDR3 bases are TGTGCCAGCTCGATGACAGGGATCCCCGGGGATACGCAGTATTTT.

Here the CDR3 reads CASSLLGTGGAQPQHF. The CDR3, as DNA: TGTGCCAGCAGCCTGTTAGGGACAGGGGGGGCTCAGCCCCAGCATTTT. V usage is TRBV3-1 (or the pseudogene TRBV3-2) and J usage is TRBJ1-5, with 11 bases aligning to TRBD1. This CDR3 is built from 16 residues. Trimming cost V 4 bases and J 6 bases; bases outside gene matches: 8. Germline V lookup: CDR1 LGHDT, CDR2 YNNKEL (reference sequence).

The V gene is TRBV4-1, the J gene TRBJ1-1; D possibly corresponds to TRBD1 (6 bases). Deletions cut 4 bases from V and 1 base from J, with 10 bases between. The CDR3 runs to 14 residues. Germline V gives CDR1 MGHRA, CDR2 YSYEKL. CDR3 sequence reads: CASSPRGTNTEAFF. In nucleotides, the CDR3 is TGCGCCAGCAGCCCCAGGGGAACGAACACTGAAGCTTTCTTT.

Worth noting for this clone: The same CDR3 can be traced to other DNA sequences in this sample. CDR3 sequence: CASSGTANTEAFF. CDR3 DNA: TGTGCCAGCTCCGGGACAGCTAACACTGAAGCTTTCTTT. J is TRBJ1-1 and V is TRBV18, with 7 nucleotides matching TRBD1. The V segment lost 6 bases and the J segment 2 bases; nucleotides outside the gene matches: 3. The CDR3 is made up of 13 amino acids. The germline V gene has CDR1 KGHSH and CDR2 LQKENI.

This clone was counted a few times. The chain carries TRBV6-2 or TRBV6-3 and TRBJ1-2; TRBD1 matches 7 bases. The J segment lost 8 bases and the V segment lost 5 bases, leaving 11 bases of the junction unmatched. The CDR3 covers 14 residues. Germline V gene lookup returns CDR1 MNHEY and CDR2 SVGEGT. The CDR3 DNA reads as TGTGCCAGCAGTGACGGAGGGGGCGTAAGGGGCTACACCTTC. Translation gives CASSDGGGVRGYTF.

V and J are TRBV29-1 and TRBJ1-2; a possible D gene is TRBD1 (6 bases). V lost 6 bases to trimming and J lost 7 bases, with 12 bases between them. The CDR3 runs 11 residues. Germline assignment: CDR1 SQVTM and CDR2 ANQGSEA. The CDR3 DNA reads TGCAGCGTAGAACAGGGATCTGGCTACACCTTC. This gives the protein CSVEQGSGYTF.

The chain uses TRBV28 and TRBJ2-2; D is undetermined. Germline CDR1 MDHEN, CDR2 SYDVKM. Trimming removed 3 bases from V and 1 base from J, with 9 bases in between. The CDR3 consists of 15 residues. CDR3 loop: CASSFVQVNTGELFF. As DNA, the CDR3 is TGTGCCAGCAGTTTTGTTCAGGTGAACACCGGGGAGCTGTTTTTT.

The rearrangement links TRBV7-9 to TRBJ1-2, with D possibly being TRBD1 (5 bases). V dropped 1 base and J dropped 8 bases, with 8 bases sitting between them. The CDR3 is made up of 12 amino acids. CDR1 is SEHNR, CDR2 FQNEAQ, per germline (reference sequence). CDR3 in DNA: TGTGCCAGCAGCTTAGACTCAGGGGGCTACACCTTC. It is translated as CASSLDSGGYTF.

This chain joins TRBV6-2 or TRBV6-3 and TRBJ2-7, with TRBD1 as a possible D gene (5 bases). This CDR3 has 15 amino acids. The V end lost 2 bases, the J end lost 3 bases, and 14 bases lay between the germline ends. Germline assignment: CDR1 MNHEY and CDR2 SVGEGT. This CDR3 reads CASSYIGQMGYEQYF. The CDR3 DNA reads TGTGCCAGCAGTTACATCGGACAAATGGGCTACGAGCAGTACTTC.

Ten or more counts support this clone. The chain links TRBV28 to TRBJ1-1; TRBD1 agrees at 7 bases. Losses at the gene ends were 5 bases for V and 6 bases for J; bases not matched to a gene: 6. The CDR3 totals 13 residues. Looked up from germline, CDR1 is MDHEN and CDR2 is SYDVKM. CDR3 in amino acids: CASSPLTGPEAFF. The CDR3 region has the DNA TGTGCCAGCAGTCCGTTGACAGGGCCTGAAGCTTTCTTT.